These 20 T cell receptor beta chains originate from one sample sequenced in a study of blood T cell repertoires in COVID-19. Measured with immunoSEQ multiplex PCR; TCRdb has only the in-frame clones, and not every one. The repertoire includes around 80,000 clones, approximately 85% of them detected once, and approximately 30% sits in the top ten. The source material was peripheral blood. The receptor source for this set is a human donor in a cohort sampled during active COVID-19.

The V gene is TRBV4-1, the J gene TRBJ2-7, with 8 positions matching TRBD2. V shed 1 base and J 4 bases; nucleotides not matched to a gene: 9. Germline V gene lookup returns CDR1 MGHRA and CDR2 YSYEKL. This CDR3 spans 16 amino acids. The CDR3 DNA is TGCGCCAGCAGCCAAGCCGGGACTAGGGGTGGGTACGAGCAGTACTTC. Its protein is CASSQAGTRGGYEQYF.

The chain joins TRBV2 to TRBJ2-7; a possible D gene is TRBD1 (6 bases). The CDR3 covers 13 residues. Trimming shortened V by 11 bases and J by 3 bases, and 17 bases separated the two germline ends. The V gene's germline CDR1 is SNHLY and CDR2 FYNNEI. The DNA for the CDR3 is TGTGCCGGGGGCGACATGGAAGGCTACGAGCAGTACTTC. This sequence encodes CAGGDMEGYEQYF.

The chain is built from TRBV13 and TRBJ1-1; TRBD1 matches 7 bases. Trimming took 4 bases from V and 0 from J; bases not matched to a gene: 8. CDR3 length: 16 amino acids. Germline V gene lookup returns CDR1 PRHDT and CDR2 FYEKMQ (reference sequence). The CDR3 DNA reads as TGTGCCAGCAGCTCAGGACCGGGACAGATGAACACTGAAGCTTTCTTT. It codes for CASSSGPGQMNTEAFF.

The chain recombines TRBV11-3 with TRBJ1-1; a weak D match, TRBD1 (5 bases). In germline, CDR1 is SGHNT, CDR2 YENEEA. V shed 4 bases and J shed 5 bases, with 11 bases lying between them. CDR3 size: 13 residues. The CDR3 sequence: CASSSMQGTEAFF. The CDR3 DNA is TGTGCCAGCAGCTCGATGCAGGGAACTGAAGCTTTCTTT. The full variable domain, in which reference TRBV11-3 and TRBJ1-1 provide the parts outside the CDR3, is EAGVVQSPRYKIIEKKQPVAFWCNPISGHNTLYWYLQNLGQGPELLIRYENEEAVDDSQLPKDRFSAERLKGVDSTLKIQPAELGDSAVYLCASSSMQGTEAFFGQGTRLTVV.

The chain has TRBV24-1 and TRBJ2-2, with a possible D match to TRBD1 (7 bases). This CDR3 has 21 residues. V shed 3 bases and J shed 1 base, with 26 bases lying between them. The germline gives CDR1 KGHDR, CDR2 SFDVKD. This chain's CDR3 is CATSDSTGDPPNGGNTGELFF. Here the CDR3 DNA reads TGTGCCACCAGTGATAGTACAGGGGACCCTCCCAACGGGGGGAACACCGGGGAGCTGTTTTTT.

This chain connects TRBV2 to TRBJ2-3; 8 bases are shared with TRBD2. Germline V gene sequence: CDR1 SNHLY, CDR2 FYNNEI. The CDR3 is made up of 14 amino acids. The junction had 6 bases not matched to a gene; V was cut back by 5 bases and J by 5 bases. CDR3 sequence: CASSPGGPLDTQYF. CDR3 nucleotides: TGTGCCAGCAGTCCGGGGGGGCCGTTAGATACGCAGTATTTT.

This clone was seen just once. The V and J genes are TRBV7-2 and TRBJ1-4; possible D gene TRBD1, 5 bases. Looked up from germline, CDR1 is SGHTA and CDR2 is FQGNSA. With 3 bases removed from V and 4 bases from J, the gap between germline ends came to 12 bases. This CDR3 comprises 15 residues. CDR3 DNA: TGTGCCAGCAGCTTCCAACCAAGGGGTAATGAAAAACTGTTTTTT. Amino acid sequence: CASSFQPRGNEKLFF.

The CDR3 DNA follows: TGTGCCAGCAGCGGGGGGGCAGCTGGAAACACCATATATTTT. Protein product: CASSGGAAGNTIYF. The rearrangement joins TRBV5-4 to TRBJ1-3; possible D gene TRBD1, 6 bases. This CDR3 is built from 14 residues. Trimming cost V 4 bases and J 2 bases, with 10 bases left between them. CDR1 SGHNT and CDR2 YYREEE come from the germline V gene (reference sequence). The whole variable domain, remainder taken from reference TRBV5-4 and TRBJ1-3, is ETGVTQSPTHLIKTRGQQVTLRCSSQSGHNTVSWYQQALGQGPQFIFQYYREEENGRGNFPPRFSGLQFPNYSSELNVNALELDDSALYLCASSGGAAGNTIYFGEGSWLTVV.

The chain employs TRBV2 and TRBJ2-5; 8 bases fit TRBD2. The CDR3 covers 15 residues. With V trimmed by 3 bases and J by 5 bases, 8 bases remained unmatched. CDR1 and CDR2 from the germline V gene are SNHLY and FYNNEI. The CDR3 here is CASSESGTRGETQYF. Written as DNA, the CDR3 is TGTGCCAGCAGTGAGTCCGGGACTAGGGGCGAGACCCAGTACTTC.

Concerning this clone: Mismatch with germline at one junction end may stem from a read error. The rearrangement links TRBV7-7 to TRBJ2-5, with 10 bases identical to TRBD2. Germline V gene sequence: CDR1 SSHAT, CDR2 FNYEAQ (reference sequence). The CDR3 extends over 18 amino acids. The CDR3 protein is CASSSNPPGLAWGETQYF. CDR3 sequence (DNA): TGTGCTAGCAGCTCCAACCCTCCGGGACTAGCGTGGGGGGAGACCCAGTACTTC.

The chain joins TRBV10-1 to TRBJ1-2; D not resolved. Germline CDR1 is WNHNN and CDR2 is SYGVQD (reference sequence). Trimming pared 4 bases from V and 4 bases from J, leaving 10 bases between. This CDR3 comprises 13 residues. CDR3 protein: CASSAYSGYGYTF. In DNA, the CDR3 is TGCGCCAGCAGTGCGTACTCAGGCTATGGCTACACCTTC.

V gene TRBV6-5 combines with J gene TRBJ2-7, with TRBD2 matching 9 bases. This CDR3 has 14 amino acids. After removal of 2 bases from V and 2 bases from J, the junction contained 1 base not matched to a gene. Germline V gene data show CDR1 as MNHEY and CDR2 as SVGAGI. Here the CDR3 reads CASSYAGGPYEQYF. The CDR3 bases are TGTGCCAGCAGTTACGCGGGGGGGCCCTACGAGCAGTACTTC.

CDR3 sequence reads: CASTPREGIQAFF. The CDR3 DNA is TGTGCCAGTACCCCCAGGGAGGGCATACAAGCTTTCTTT. This chain links TRBV19 with TRBJ1-1; perhaps TRBD1 as D (5 bases). Germline values: CDR1 LNHDA, CDR2 SQIVND (reference sequence). V was shortened by 7 bases and J by 9 bases, with 18 bases between the two germline ends. This CDR3 spans 13 amino acids.

CDR3 DNA sequence: TGTGCCAGTAGTATAGTGCGGGAAGAGACCCAGTACTTC. Its translation: CASSIVREETQYF. V is TRBV19 and J is TRBJ2-5; tentative D call: TRBD2 (5 bases). Trimming pared 1 base from V and 3 bases from J, leaving 6 bases between. The CDR3 totals 13 residues. The germline gives CDR1 LNHDA, CDR2 SQIVND (reference sequence). The full variable domain, completed using reference TRBV19 and TRBJ2-5, is DGGITQSPKYLFRKEGQNVTLSCEQNLNHDAMYWYRQDPGQGLRLIYYSQIVNDFQKGDIAEGYSVSREKKESFPLTVTSAQKNPTAFYLCASSIVREETQYFGPGTRLLVL.

V is TRBV25-1 and J is TRBJ1-1; maybe TRBD1 (5 bases). V dropped 8 bases and J dropped 6 bases, with 19 bases sitting between them. The germline CDR1 and CDR2 sequences are MGHDK and SYGVNS. The CDR3 has 14 amino acids. CDR3 in amino acids: CASSQLGIRAEAFF. CDR3 sequence (DNA): TGTGCCAGCTCTCAACTCGGCATCAGGGCTGAAGCTTTCTTT.

The rearrangement joins TRBV7-9 to TRBJ1-2; D is undetermined. Germline values: CDR1 SEHNR, CDR2 FQNEAQ (reference sequence). The length of the CDR3 is 12 residues. Trimming removed 3 bases from V and 3 bases from J, with 5 bases in between. This CDR3 reads CASSFSDYGYTF. CDR3 sequence (DNA): TGTGCCAGCAGCTTCAGTGACTATGGCTACACCTTC.

This sequence joins TRBV15 and TRBJ1-2; TRBD1 agrees at 7 bases. CDR1 is LNHNV, CDR2 YYDKDF, per germline (reference sequence). The CDR3 totals 16 residues. J was trimmed by 8 bases and V by 0 bases; bases with no gene match: 12. The CDR3 DNA reads as TGTGCCACCAGCAGAGATGGGGGTTTGACAGGGATCGGCTACACCTTC. Translated: CATSRDGGLTGIGYTF. The full variable domain, with the rest looked up from reference TRBV15 and TRBJ1-2, is DAMVIQNPRYQVTQFGKPVTLSCSQTLNHNVMYWYQQKSSQAPKLLFHYYDKDFNNEADTPDNFQSRRPNTSFCFLDIRSPGLGDTAMYLCATSRDGGLTGIGYTFGSGTRLTVV.

This chain joins TRBV10-3 and TRBJ2-7, with 9 positions matching TRBD1. The V gene's germline CDR1 is ENHRY and CDR2 SYGVKD. The CDR3 is 18 amino acids. V was clipped by 0 bases and J by 5 bases; unmatched bases: 14. CDR3 loop: CAISESFSTGTGGHEQYF. CDR3 DNA sequence: TGTGCCATCAGTGAGTCCTTCTCGACAGGTACAGGGGGCCACGAGCAGTACTTC.

The chain is built from TRBV18 and TRBJ2-5, with D possibly being TRBD1 (5 bases). V lost 3 bases, J lost 4 bases, and 12 bases lay in between. The CDR3 loop spans 14 amino acids. Germline CDR1 reads KGHSH; CDR2 reads LQKENI. The CDR3 protein is CASSPGQVRETQYF. As DNA, the CDR3 is TGTGCCAGCTCACCGGGGCAGGTACGAGAGACCCAGTACTTC.

This clone was counted between two and nine times. The chain has TRBV5-1 and TRBJ1-1, with a tentative D call TRBD1 (6 bases). This CDR3 has 14 amino acids. V dropped 0 bases and J dropped 4 bases, with 10 bases sitting between them. The V gene's germline CDR1 is SGHRS and CDR2 YFSETQ. The CDR3 DNA sequence: TGCGCCAGCAGCTTGGCTGACAGGCGCACTGAAGCTTTCTTT. Translation gives CASSLADRRTEAFF.